Shown below are 8 T cell receptor beta chains from a single sample sequenced in a study of T cell repertoires in aging, cancer and after chemotherapy. TRB rearrangements spanning V, D and J were amplified using mixed TRB-A/B primers. TCRdb redid the calling of the multiplex PCR reads with MiXCR, one entry per CDR3 protein. The table includes some 8,000 distinct CDR3 sequences, around 30% detected once. The template was genomic DNA from peripheral blood, not RNA. Input material: blood. The receptors derive from a human donor in good health.

This clonotype was picked up a small number of times. This chain links TRBV19 with TRBJ2-3; the D gene is possibly TRBD1 (6 bases). Trimming took 4 bases from V and 0 from J, leaving 17 bases between them. CDR1 is LNHDA, CDR2 SQIVND, per germline (reference sequence). CDR3 size: 17 residues. This CDR3 reads CASSTTTGAPSTDTQYF. The DNA of the CDR3 is TGTGCCAGTAGTACCACGACAGGAGCTCCTAGCACAGATACGCAGTATTTT.

This clonotype counts as medium-sized (0.01 to 0.1%). CDR3: CASIGRHTGELFF. DNA for the CDR3: TGTGCCAGCATTGGACGGCACACCGGGGAGCTGTTTTTT. The V gene is TRBV27, the J gene TRBJ2-2; D not certain. This CDR3 contains 13 residues. Germline CDR1 MNHEY, CDR2 SMNVEV (reference sequence). Trimming left V 7 bases short and J 3 bases short, with 9 bases between.

This clonotype was picked up a small number of times. The V gene is TRBV6-1, the J gene TRBJ2-1, with 15 bases aligning to TRBD2. The CDR3 has 15 residues. V lost 4 bases, J lost 6 bases, and 1 base stayed unmatched. CDR1 and CDR2 from the germline V gene are MNHNS and SASEGT. The CDR3 DNA sequence: TGTGCCAGCAGTGGGACTAGCGGGGGGGCCAATGAGCAGTTCTTC. This translates into CASSGTSGGANEQFF.

This clonotype was seen just once. The rearrangement links TRBV20-1 to TRBJ2-5; D remains unclear. The CDR3 is 11 amino acids. The V end lost 6 bases, the J end lost 0 bases, and 5 bases lay between the germline ends. The germline CDR1 and CDR2 sequences are DFQATT and SNEGSKA (reference sequence). In nucleotides, the CDR3 is TGCAGTGCCCCAGACCAAGAGACCCAGTACTTC. It translates to CSAPDQETQYF.

The V gene is TRBV29-1, the J gene TRBJ2-3; D may correspond to TRBD1 or TRBD2 (7 bases each). V was cut by 6 bases and J by 6 bases, with 19 bases left in between. This CDR3 spans 14 amino acids. The V gene's germline CDR1 is SQVTM and CDR2 ANQGSEA. The CDR3 loop reads CSVGQGGGRDTQYF. The CDR3 DNA reads as TGCAGCGTAGGTCAGGGGGGGGGCCGTGATACGCAGTATTTT.

The chain is built from TRBV6-1 and TRBJ1-1; D is possibly TRBD1 (5 bases). Germline CDR1 reads MNHNS; CDR2 reads SASEGT. V was clipped by 6 bases and J by 1 base, with 18 bases between them. The CDR3 is made up of 16 amino acids. The CDR3 DNA sequence: TGTGCCAGCAGCGCGCGGGAGGGGACGGCGAACACTGAAGCTTTCTTT. Residues: CASSAREGTANTEAFF.

This clonotype was detected only a few times. The V call is TRBV11-1, the J call TRBJ2-7; 11 bases agree with TRBD2. The CDR3 loop spans 12 amino acids. Germline V gives CDR1 SGHAT, CDR2 FQDESV (reference sequence). V trimming: 6 bases; J trimming: 12 bases; junction bases outside the gene matches: 7. Written as DNA, the CDR3 is TGTGCCAGCAGTCAGACTAGCGGGGAGGTGTACTTC. Protein sequence: CASSQTSGEVYF.

The chain couples TRBV12-3 or TRBV12-4 to TRBJ2-7; 7 nucleotides align to TRBD1. The ends lost 4 bases at V and 4 bases at J; junction bases unmatched: 7. This CDR3 contains 14 residues. The CDR3 nucleotides are TGTGCCAGCAGTTCGACAGGGCTTCCATACGAGCAGTACTTC. Amino acids: CASSSTGLPYEQYF.